A selection of T cell receptor beta chains follows, all from one sample in a study of blood T cells in healthy people across ages. TCRdb reprocessed the 5' RACE reads via MiXCR and lists one record per CDR3 protein. The table lists about 800,000 distinct CDR3 sequences, roughly 64% of them singletons. Input material: blood. The origin of the receptors is a man aged 25-45 years in good health. CDR3s include the opening cysteine and the closing phenylalanine or tryptophan. D genes are given only for firm matches. Size is omitted from some rows. Given values are once, few, many or a class for expanded clones.

j_call v_call clone_size d_call cdr3_aa cdr3_nt
TRBJ1-1 TRBV7-2 NA NA CASRRTSNTEAFF TGTGCCAGCAGGAGGACGTCCAACACTGAAGCTTTCTTT
TRBJ1-1 TRBV5-6 few TRBD1 CASSLSDRGGTEAFF TGTGCCAGCAGCTTGAGTGACAGGGGAGGAACTGAAGCTTTCTTT
TRBJ1-2 TRBV12-3/TRBV12-4 NA NA CASSLIREGGYTF TGTGCCAGCAGTTTAATCAGGGAAGGTGGCTACACCTTC
TRBJ2-1 TRBV10-3 few NA CAIRYAPYNEQFF TGTGCCATCAGGTACGCCCCCTACAATGAGCAGTTCTTC
TRBJ2-7 TRBV3-1 NA NA CASSQRTEAYEQYF TGTGCCAGCAGCCAAAGAACTGAAGCCTACGAGCAGTACTTC
TRBJ2-5 TRBV20-1 NA NA CSATSGVEETQYF TGCAGTGCAACGTCGGGAGTCGAAGAGACCCAGTACTTC
TRBJ2-7 TRBV3-1 NA NA CASSRGLQRDEQYF TGTGCCAGCAGCCGGGGACTCCAGCGGGACGAGCAGTACTTC
TRBJ2-7 TRBV5-1 once NA CASSLTNFFYEQYF TGCGCCAGCAGCTTAACTAATTTTTTCTACGAGCAGTACTTC
TRBJ2-3 TRBV29-1 NA TRBD2 CSASGSVRSDTQYF TGCAGCGCTAGCGGGAGCGTACGATCCGATACGCAGTATTTT
TRBJ2-5 TRBV7-2 NA NA CASSFALANRNEQYF TGTGCCAGCAGCTTCGCTCTAGCAAATCGGAATGAGCAGTACTTC
TRBJ1-3 TRBV4-2 NA TRBD1 CASRTQGDGNTIYF TGTGCCAGCAGAACACAGGGGGACGGAAACACCATATATTTT
TRBJ1-1 TRBV11-1 NA TRBD1 CASSPLGQGDGEAFF TGTGCCAGCAGCCCCCTGGGACAGGGAGATGGTGAAGCTTTCTTT
TRBJ1-5 TRBV6-6 NA NA CASSFTTSNQPQHF TGTGCCAGCAGTTTCACAACTAGCAATCAGCCCCAGCATTTT
TRBJ2-2 TRBV5-1 NA NA CASSLAARGLNSGELFF TGCGCCAGCAGCTTGGCAGCCCGGGGGTTGAACTCCGGGGAGCTGTTTTTT
TRBJ1-2 TRBV6-1 NA TRBD1 CASNVGGTGVGYTF TGTGCCAGCAATGTGGGTGGAACAGGGGTCGGCTACACCTTC
TRBJ2-5 TRBV3-1 NA NA CASSQIWGSEETQYF TGTGCCAGCAGCCAAATTTGGGGGTCGGAAGAGACCCAGTACTTC
TRBJ2-3 TRBV2 NA NA CASGFGGTDTQYF TGTGCCAGCGGTTTCGGCGGCACAGATACGCAGTATTTT
TRBJ1-2 TRBV6-5 NA TRBD1 CASSRTGLIYGYTF TGTGCCAGCAGTCGGACAGGATTAATCTATGGCTACACCTTC
TRBJ2-3 TRBV9 NA NA CASSGGSFQADTQYF TGTGCCAGCAGCGGAGGGAGTTTTCAGGCAGATACGCAGTATTTT
TRBJ2-7 TRBV13 NA TRBD1 CASSPVGQAYEQYF TGTGCCAGCAGCCCAGTGGGACAGGCCTACGAGCAGTACTTC
TRBJ1-2 TRBV20-1 NA NA CSARGMRIEDSTNYGYTF TGCAGTGCTAGAGGCATGAGGATTGAGGACAGTACGAACTATGGCTACACCTTC
TRBJ2-3 TRBV29-1 NA NA CSVEWLGEPTDTQYF TGCAGCGTTGAATGGTTGGGAGAGCCCACAGATACGCAGTATTTT
TRBJ2-7 TRBV12-3/TRBV12-4 NA NA CASSFYRAPWEQYF TGTGCCAGCAGTTTTTACCGCGCTCCTTGGGAGCAGTACTTC
TRBJ2-7 TRBV6-6 NA NA CASSYSAYNEQYF TGTGCCAGCAGTTACTCGGCGTACAATGAGCAGTACTTC
TRBJ2-3 TRBV6-1 NA NA CASTPMRGGGITDTQYF TGTGCCAGCACTCCAATGAGGGGGGGAGGCATCACAGATACGCAGTATTTT
TRBJ2-7 TRBV29-1 NA TRBD2 CSAREAFEQYF TGCAGCGCCCGGGAGGCATTCGAGCAGTACTTC
TRBJ2-1 TRBV5-1 NA TRBD2 CASSRTGTSGTQLDEQFF TGCGCCAGCAGCCGAACCGGGACTAGCGGGACTCAATTGGATGAGCAGTTCTTC
TRBJ2-7 TRBV2 once TRBD2 CASTDPGRLAGRREQYF TGTGCCAGCACCGACCCCGGGAGACTAGCGGGCAGAAGGGAGCAGTACTTC
TRBJ1-2 TRBV11-2 NA NA CASSYPIGQPSAGYTF TGTGCCAGCAGCTACCCAATTGGACAGCCCTCTGCGGGCTACACCTTC
TRBJ2-7 TRBV7-9 few NA CASSPGPSKNYEQYF TGTGCCAGCAGCCCGGGACCGTCAAAGAATTACGAGCAGTACTTC
TRBJ2-1 TRBV20-1 NA NA CSARRSGVLSYNEQFF TGCAGTGCTAGACGGTCCGGGGTCCTCTCCTACAATGAGCAGTTCTTC
TRBJ2-7 TRBV3-1 NA TRBD1 CASSPGQGGTYEQYF TGTGCCAGCAGCCCGGGACAGGGGGGGACCTACGAGCAGTACTTC
TRBJ2-1 TRBV20-1 many TRBD2 CSARELAASSYNEQFF TGCAGTGCTAGAGAACTAGCGGCTAGCTCCTACAATGAGCAGTTCTTC
TRBJ1-6 TRBV28 few NA CASSTNSYRVKGNSPLHF TGTGCCAGCAGTACAAACTCATACAGGGTTAAGGGTAATTCACCCCTCCACTTT
TRBJ2-1 TRBV6-5 NA NA CASSRREAYNEQFF TGTGCCAGCAGTCGCCGGGAAGCCTACAATGAGCAGTTCTTC
TRBJ2-5 TRBV25-1 NA TRBD2 CASRKISGNQETQYF TGTGCCAGCCGAAAGATTAGCGGGAACCAAGAGACCCAGTACTTC
TRBJ1-1 TRBV5-8 NA NA CASSPGVAAEAFF TGTGCCAGCAGCCCGGGCGTCGCCGCTGAAGCTTTCTTT